This is a list of T cell receptor beta chains from one sample in a study of metastatic and nonmetastatic thyroid tumors. TCRdb reassembled clones from the PCR reads with MiXCR. The repertoire holds more than 40,000 clones, with approximately 25% as singletons. The sequenced material came from tumor tissue. All receptors derive from a female donor with papillary thyroid cancer or a benign thyroid nodule (not recorded which). Some clones in this sample may be carry-over from other donors' samples. The CDR3 runs from the conserved cysteine through the conserved F or W. The order of the fields is CDR3 protein, J gene, clone size, V gene. Only some rows state a clone size, as once, few, many or a class for expanded clones.

cdr3_aa: CASSRDRENTEAFF; j_call: TRBJ1-1; clone_size: many; v_call: TRBV5-8
cdr3_aa: CASSLLGFNTEAFF; j_call: TRBJ1-1; clone_size: many; v_call: TRBV7-2
cdr3_aa: CASSPGTLASTDTQYF; j_call: TRBJ2-3; clone_size: many; v_call: TRBV9
cdr3_aa: CASSYFRGRTGELFF; j_call: TRBJ2-2; clone_size: few; v_call: TRBV6-9
cdr3_aa: CASSIGLVLNEQFF; j_call: TRBJ2-1; clone_size: -; v_call: TRBV19
cdr3_aa: CSASLFTGANGYTF; j_call: TRBJ1-2; clone_size: -; v_call: TRBV20-1
cdr3_aa: CASSQGVAAYEQYF; j_call: TRBJ2-7; clone_size: -; v_call: TRBV6-1
cdr3_aa: CSARDSSSGRIYEQYF; j_call: TRBJ2-7; clone_size: few; v_call: TRBV20-1
cdr3_aa: CSASSRYSYNEQFF; j_call: TRBJ2-1; clone_size: many; v_call: TRBV20-1
cdr3_aa: CASSPVAGVGTDTQYF; j_call: TRBJ2-3; clone_size: -; v_call: TRBV6-2/TRBV6-3
cdr3_aa: CASSPGQGVTVF; j_call: TRBJ2-7; clone_size: few; v_call: TRBV6-1
cdr3_aa: CSAREASGRDADTQYF; j_call: TRBJ2-3; clone_size: -; v_call: TRBV20-1
cdr3_aa: CASSLGTSGYNEQFF; j_call: TRBJ2-1; clone_size: once; v_call: TRBV11-2
cdr3_aa: CASSFGTGGETQYF; j_call: TRBJ2-5; clone_size: many; v_call: TRBV5-4
cdr3_aa: CASSYGHRGEQYF; j_call: TRBJ2-7; clone_size: -; v_call: TRBV12-3/TRBV12-4